This is a list of T cell receptor beta chains from one sample in a study of cytomegalovirus exposure and HLA in healthy donors. Libraries were prepared by immunoSEQ multiplex PCR; TCRdb keeps only in-frame clonotypes and omits some of them. The data contain about 58,000 clones, roughly nine tenths of them seen just once; the ten biggest clones take up approximately 0.99%. The specimen sequenced was PBMCs. Source of these receptors: a young man in good health and CMV-seronegative. Both conserved end residues are part of each CDR3. A D gene is named only where the DNA matches it firmly. Where a row states a size, it is once, few, many or the class of an expanded clone; other rows omit it.

clone_size	v_call	d_call	j_call	cdr3_nt	cdr3_aa
-	TRBV10-3	-	TRBJ2-5	TGTGCCATCACGGGCGGGGCCCGAGAGACCCAGTACTTC	CAITGGARETQYF
-	TRBV28	TRBD1	TRBJ2-1	TGTGCCAGCAGTCGCAACACACAGGGGCGGCAGCAGTTCTTC	CASSRNTQGRQQFF
-	TRBV7-8	-	TRBJ2-5	TGTGCCAGCAGCTTAGTATGGTATTTGGCGGGGGAGACCCAGTACTTC	CASSLVWYLAGETQYF
-	TRBV9	TRBD1	TRBJ2-1	TGTGCCAGCAGCGCGGACAGGAATGAGCAGTTCTTC	CASSADRNEQFF
-	TRBV6-6	-	TRBJ1-2	TGTGCCAGCATTTTACAGGTTGGCTATGGCTACACCTTC	CASILQVGYGYTF
-	TRBV6-5	TRBD2	TRBJ2-4	TGTGCCAGCAGTTCCCCCGGACTAGCGGGAGTGATTCAGTACTTC	CASSSPGLAGVIQYF
-	TRBV7-9	TRBD1	TRBJ1-2	TGTGCCAGCAGATCAGGACAGGGGAGCTATGGCTACACCTTC	CASRSGQGSYGYTF
-	TRBV19	-	TRBJ1-4	TGTGCCAGTAGTATGGCAGGGGTTGGAAAAAAACTGTTTTTT	CASSMAGVGKKLFF
-	TRBV7-9	TRBD2	TRBJ2-7	TGTGCCAGCAAGGCGGGAGGGCCGTCGAACGAGCAGTACTTC	CASKAGGPSNEQYF
-	TRBV19	TRBD1	TRBJ1-2	TGTGCCAGTAGCTCACTACAGGGGGCAAATGGCTACACCTTC	CASSSLQGANGYTF
-	TRBV7-9	TRBD1	TRBJ2-7	TGTGCCAGCAGCTTTGGGACAGGGTTAGGAGAGCAGTACTTC	CASSFGTGLGEQYF
-	TRBV18	-	TRBJ1-1	TGTGCCACGGGGGGGGGTGAAGCTTTCTTT	CATGGGEAFF
once	TRBV9	TRBD2	TRBJ2-1	TGTGCCAGCAGCCTCGGACTAGCGGGAGGGAATGAGCAGTTCTTC	CASSLGLAGGNEQFF
-	TRBV27	TRBD1	TRBJ1-1	TGTGCCAGCAGTTTGTTCGGGACAGGGACCACTGAAGCTTTCTTT	CASSLFGTGTTEAFF
-	TRBV30	TRBD2	TRBJ2-1	TGTGCCTGGGCAGCTAATCTAGCGGGGAGTTACAATGAGCAGTTCTTC	CAWAANLAGSYNEQFF
-	TRBV19	-	TRBJ2-3	TGTGCCAGTCAGGATATCACAGATACGCAGTATTTT	CASQDITDTQYF
-	TRBV9	TRBD2	TRBJ2-7	TGTGCCAGCAGCGTAGGGGCGGGAGGTTACGAGCAGTACTTC	CASSVGAGGYEQYF
-	TRBV12-5	-	TRBJ2-1	TGTGCTAGTGGTTTGGTACTGGGGGGTGAGCAGTTCTTC	CASGLVLGGEQFF
-	TRBV19	TRBD1	TRBJ2-3	TGTGCCAGTAGTACGACAGGGGCTCACACAGATACGCAGTATTTT	CASSTTGAHTDTQYF
once	TRBV7-9	-	TRBJ1-2	TGTGCCAGCAGCTTTTCGTACAGGGTCCGGGACTATGGCTACACCTTC	CASSFSYRVRDYGYTF
-	TRBV28	TRBD1	TRBJ2-7	TGCCTCTCCGGGACAGGGAACGAGCAGTACTTC	CLSGTGNEQYF
-	TRBV20-1	-	TRBJ2-5	TGCAGTGCCAGAGCGGGAGAGACCCAGTACTTC	CSARAGETQYF
few	TRBV7-3	TRBD2	TRBJ2-7	TGTGCCAGCAGCTTAGCGGGAGGGAGCTACGAGCAGTACTTC	CASSLAGGSYEQYF
-	TRBV10-3	TRBD1	TRBJ2-7	TGTGCCTCCAGGGGCGGGACAGGGGGCCTAATAAGCTCCTACGAGCAGTACTTC	CASRGGTGGLISSYEQYF
-	TRBV27	-	TRBJ2-7	TGTGCCAGCAGTTTATCGGGCAGGGCCGTGCAGTACTTC	CASSLSGRAVQYF
-	TRBV28	-	TRBJ1-1	TGTGCCAGCAGTCCGACTGATGAAGCTTTCTTT	CASSPTDEAFF